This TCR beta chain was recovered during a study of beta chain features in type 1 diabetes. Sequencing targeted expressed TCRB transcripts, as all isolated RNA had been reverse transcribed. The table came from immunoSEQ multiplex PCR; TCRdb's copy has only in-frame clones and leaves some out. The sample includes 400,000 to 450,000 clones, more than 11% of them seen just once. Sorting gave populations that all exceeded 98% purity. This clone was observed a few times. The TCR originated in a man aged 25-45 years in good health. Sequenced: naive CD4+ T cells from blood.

CDR3: CASSQEGHSGYNEQFF. CDR3 in DNA: TGCGCCAGCAGCCAAGAAGGCCATAGCGGTTACAATGAGCAGTTCTTC. The V gene is TRBV4-3, the J gene TRBJ2-1, with D perhaps matching TRBD2 (6 bases). Germline V gene sequence: CDR1 LGHNA, CDR2 YSLEER. CDR3 length: 16 amino acids. V gave up 0 bases and J gave up 4 bases, with 13 bases separating them.